Only a few counts were recorded for the clone carrying this T cell receptor beta chain. The data were taken from a study of response to subunit inactivated influenza vaccine. TCRdb itself ran the RT-PCR reads through MiXCR, one entry per CDR3 protein. The profile shows approximately 730,000 distinct CDR3 sequences, around 14% of them singletons. CDR1 is SGHKS, CDR2 YYEKEE, per germline (reference sequence). This CDR3 is 14 amino acids long. The junction had 3 bases not matched to a gene; V was cut back by 0 bases and J by 4 bases. The specimen comprised PBMCs from blood, sampled around 14 days before vaccination. The TCR comes from a man aged 50 to 59 who received an inactivated influenza vaccine. This chain joins TRBV5-5 and TRBJ1-2; TRBD1 agrees at 7 bases. CDR3 in DNA: TGTGCCAGCAGCTTGGTCCCAGGGGGCTATGGCTACACCTTC. Translating it yields CASSLVPGGYGYTF.